This T cell receptor (beta chain) was sequenced for a study of post-analysis software for immune sequencing data. Study-level background: Patients had relapsing-remitting, secondary progressive or progressive-relapsing multiple sclerosis; some lacked subtype.

Study findings and constraints: Batch-mates among the samples co-clustered strongly by F measure. Compared with controls, patients showed significantly lower normalized Chao1 diversity. A handful of TRBV segments, including TRBV5-6, TRBV5-1 and TRBV20-1, were more frequent in patients than controls.

J lost 2 bases, V lost 6 bases, and 10 bases had no gene match. This CDR3 has 16 amino acids. CDR1 is MRHNA and CDR2 is SNTAGT in the germline V gene. This clonotype was detected a few times. Its antigen is not known. Sequencing libraries made from TCR beta cDNA carried unique molecular identifiers. When roughly 0.85 to 11 million T cells were used, they gave about 540,000 cDNA molecules. MiXCR, applied by TCRdb to the PCR reads, yields one record per CDR3 protein. This table has roughly 410,000 distinct CDR3 sequences, about a third appearing once. V is TRBV6-4 and J is TRBJ2-1; 7 nucleotides agree with TRBD2. The TCR originated in a girl between 5 and 17 years old with multiple sclerosis. The sequenced sample was blood. CDR3 nucleotides: TGTGCCAGCAGAGTCTTCGGGGGGACCCCCTACAATGAGCAGTTCTTC. Encoded protein: CASRVFGGTPYNEQFF.